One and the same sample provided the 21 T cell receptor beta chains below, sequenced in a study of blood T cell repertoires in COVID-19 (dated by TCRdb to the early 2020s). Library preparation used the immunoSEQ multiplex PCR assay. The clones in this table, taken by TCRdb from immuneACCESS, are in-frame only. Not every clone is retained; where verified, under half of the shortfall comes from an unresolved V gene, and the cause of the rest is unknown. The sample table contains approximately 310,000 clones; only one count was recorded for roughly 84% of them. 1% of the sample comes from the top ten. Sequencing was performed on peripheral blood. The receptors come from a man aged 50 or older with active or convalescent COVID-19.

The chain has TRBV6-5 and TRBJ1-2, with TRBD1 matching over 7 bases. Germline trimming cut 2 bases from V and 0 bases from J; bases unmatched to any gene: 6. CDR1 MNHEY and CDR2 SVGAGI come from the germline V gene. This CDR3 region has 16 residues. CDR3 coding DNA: TGTGCCAGCAGTTACCACCTACAGGGGTCTAACTATGGCTACACCTTC. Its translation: CASSYHLQGSNYGYTF.

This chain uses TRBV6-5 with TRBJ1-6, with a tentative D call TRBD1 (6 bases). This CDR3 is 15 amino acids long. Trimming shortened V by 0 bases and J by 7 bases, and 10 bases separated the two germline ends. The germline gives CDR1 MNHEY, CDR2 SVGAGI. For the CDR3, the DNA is TGTGCCAGCAGTTACTCGCAGGGGATCAATTCACCCCTCCACTTT. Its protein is CASSYSQGINSPLHF.

For the CDR3, the DNA is TGTGCCAGCAGCTTATTAGGGGTTGAGTCTGGGGAGCTGTTTTTT. It yields the protein CASSLLGVESGELFF. V is TRBV7-3 and J is TRBJ2-2, with D maybe TRBD1 (5 bases). The CDR3 has 15 residues. Germline values: CDR1 SGHTA, CDR2 FQGTGA. With 2 bases removed from V and 8 bases from J, the gap between germline ends came to 15 bases.

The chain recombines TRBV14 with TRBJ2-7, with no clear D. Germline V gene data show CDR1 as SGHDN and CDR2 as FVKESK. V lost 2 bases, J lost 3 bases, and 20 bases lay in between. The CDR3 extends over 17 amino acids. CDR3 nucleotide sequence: TGTGCCAGCAGCCAATCCCCAGATCTGGGCCTCTACTACGAGCAGTACTTC. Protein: CASSQSPDLGLYYEQYF.

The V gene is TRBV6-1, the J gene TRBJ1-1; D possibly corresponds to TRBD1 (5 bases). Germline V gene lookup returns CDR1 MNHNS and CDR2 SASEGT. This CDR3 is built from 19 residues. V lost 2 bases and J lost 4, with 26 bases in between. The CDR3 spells CASSEFSLGAGRTATEAFF. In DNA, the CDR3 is TGTGCCAGCAGTGAATTTTCTCTAGGGGCGGGGAGGACTGCCACTGAAGCTTTCTTT.

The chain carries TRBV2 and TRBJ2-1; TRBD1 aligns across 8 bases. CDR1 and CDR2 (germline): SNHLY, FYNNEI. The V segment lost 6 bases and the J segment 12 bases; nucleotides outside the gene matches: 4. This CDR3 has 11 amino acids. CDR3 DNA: TGTGCCAGCAGCTCCGGGACAGGGCAGTTCTTC. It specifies CASSSGTGQFF.

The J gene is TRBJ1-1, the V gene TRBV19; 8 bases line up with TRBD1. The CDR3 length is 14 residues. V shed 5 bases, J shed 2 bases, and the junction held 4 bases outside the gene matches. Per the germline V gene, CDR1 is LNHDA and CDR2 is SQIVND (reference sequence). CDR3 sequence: CASSGQGANTEAFF. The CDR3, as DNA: TGTGCCAGTAGTGGGCAGGGGGCAAACACTGAAGCTTTCTTT. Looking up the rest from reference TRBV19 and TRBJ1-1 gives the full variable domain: DGGITQSPKYLFRKEGQNVTLSCEQNLNHDAMYWYRQDPGQGLRLIYYSQIVNDFQKGDIAEGYSVSREKKESFPLTVTSAQKNPTAFYLCASSGQGANTEAFFGQGTRLTVV.

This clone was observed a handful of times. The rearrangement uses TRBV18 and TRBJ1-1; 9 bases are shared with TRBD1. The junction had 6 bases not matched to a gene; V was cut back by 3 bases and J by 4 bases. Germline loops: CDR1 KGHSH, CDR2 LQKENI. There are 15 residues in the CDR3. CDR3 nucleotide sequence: TGTGCCAGCTCACCTCAACAGGGGGCTGGCACTGAAGCTTTCTTT. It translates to CASSPQQGAGTEAFF.

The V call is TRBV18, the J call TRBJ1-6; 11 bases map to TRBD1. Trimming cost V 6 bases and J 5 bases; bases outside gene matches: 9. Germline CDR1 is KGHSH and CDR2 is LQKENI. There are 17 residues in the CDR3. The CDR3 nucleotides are TGTGCCAGCTCGGCTAGGACAGGGGGCGCGGATAATTCACCCCTCCACTTT. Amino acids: CASSARTGGADNSPLHF.

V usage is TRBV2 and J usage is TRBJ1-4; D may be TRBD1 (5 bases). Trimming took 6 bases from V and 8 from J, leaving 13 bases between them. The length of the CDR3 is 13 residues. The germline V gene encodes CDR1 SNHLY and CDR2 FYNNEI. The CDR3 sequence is CASSQGRSEKLFF. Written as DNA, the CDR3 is TGTGCCAGCAGCCAGGGCAGATCAGAAAAACTGTTTTTT.

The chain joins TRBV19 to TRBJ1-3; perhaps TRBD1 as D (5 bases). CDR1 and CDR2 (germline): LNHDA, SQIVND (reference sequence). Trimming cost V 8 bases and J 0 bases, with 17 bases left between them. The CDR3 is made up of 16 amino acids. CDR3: CASAPGRGSSGNTIYF. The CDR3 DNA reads TGTGCCAGTGCCCCCGGGAGGGGATCCTCTGGAAACACCATATATTTT.

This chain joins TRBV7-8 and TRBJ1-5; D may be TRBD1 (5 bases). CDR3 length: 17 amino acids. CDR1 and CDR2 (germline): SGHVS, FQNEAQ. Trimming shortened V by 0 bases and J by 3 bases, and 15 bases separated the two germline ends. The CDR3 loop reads CASSLARKGVINQPQHF. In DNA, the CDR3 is TGTGCCAGCAGCTTAGCGCGGAAAGGGGTGATCAATCAGCCCCAGCATTTT.

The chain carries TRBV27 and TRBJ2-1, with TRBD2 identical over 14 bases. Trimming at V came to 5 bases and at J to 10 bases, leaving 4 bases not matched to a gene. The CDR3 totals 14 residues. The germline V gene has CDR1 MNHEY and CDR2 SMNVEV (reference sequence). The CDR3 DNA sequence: TGTGCCAGCAGTCTTCGGACTAGCGGGAGGGAGCAGTTCTTC. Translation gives CASSLRTSGREQFF.

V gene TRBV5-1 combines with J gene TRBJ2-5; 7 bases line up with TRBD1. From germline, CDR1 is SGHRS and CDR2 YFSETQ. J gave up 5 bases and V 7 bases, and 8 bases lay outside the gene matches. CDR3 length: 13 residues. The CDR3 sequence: CASSKGQTETQYF. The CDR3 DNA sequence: TGCGCCAGCTCGAAGGGACAGACGGAGACCCAGTACTTC.

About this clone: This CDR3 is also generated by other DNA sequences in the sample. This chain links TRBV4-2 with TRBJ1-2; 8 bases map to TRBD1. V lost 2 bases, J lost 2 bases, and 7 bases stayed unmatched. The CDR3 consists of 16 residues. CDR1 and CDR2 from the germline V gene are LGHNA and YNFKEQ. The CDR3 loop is CASSQPGTGRNYGYTF. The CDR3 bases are TGTGCCAGCAGCCAACCTGGGACAGGCAGAAACTATGGCTACACCTTC.

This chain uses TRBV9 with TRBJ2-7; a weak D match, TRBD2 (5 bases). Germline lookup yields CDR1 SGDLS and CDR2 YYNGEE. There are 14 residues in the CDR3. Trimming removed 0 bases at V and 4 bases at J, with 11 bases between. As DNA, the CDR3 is TGTGCCAGCAGCGTAGTGGCAGGCGGGTACGAGCAGTACTTC. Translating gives CASSVVAGGYEQYF.

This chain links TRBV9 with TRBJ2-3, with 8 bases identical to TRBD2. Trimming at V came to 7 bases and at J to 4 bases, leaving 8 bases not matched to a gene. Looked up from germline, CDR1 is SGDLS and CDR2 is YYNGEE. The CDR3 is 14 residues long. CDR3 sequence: CASSRGGLADTQYF. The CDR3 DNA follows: TGTGCCAGCTCGCGCGGGGGGCTGGCAGATACGCAGTATTTT.

For the CDR3, the DNA is TGTGCCATACGACAGGCCCCGAACACTGAAGCTTTCTTT. Translating gives CAIRQAPNTEAFF. The chain joins TRBV10-3 to TRBJ1-1; tentative D call: TRBD1 (6 bases). V lost 9 bases to trimming and J lost 1 base, with 12 bases between them. Germline V gene data show CDR1 as ENHRY and CDR2 as SYGVKD. This CDR3 has 13 residues.

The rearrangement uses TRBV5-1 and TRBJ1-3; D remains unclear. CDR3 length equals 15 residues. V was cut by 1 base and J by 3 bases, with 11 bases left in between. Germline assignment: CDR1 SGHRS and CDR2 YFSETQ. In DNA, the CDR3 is TGCGCCAGCAGCTTGTTCGGTCAGGATGGAAACACCATATATTTT. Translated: CASSLFGQDGNTIYF.

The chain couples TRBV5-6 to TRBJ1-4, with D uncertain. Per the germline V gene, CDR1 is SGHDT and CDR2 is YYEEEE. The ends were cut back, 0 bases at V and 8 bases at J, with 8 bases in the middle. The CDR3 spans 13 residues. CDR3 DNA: TGTGCCAGCAGCTTGGACAGTGTGGAAAAACTGTTTTTT. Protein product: CASSLDSVEKLFF. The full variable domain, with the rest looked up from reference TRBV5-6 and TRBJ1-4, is DAGVTQSPTHLIKTRGQQVTLRCSPKSGHDTVSWYQQALGQGPQFIFQYYEEEERQRGNFPDRFSGHQFPNYSSELNVNALLLGDSALYLCASSLDSVEKLFFGSGTQLSVL.

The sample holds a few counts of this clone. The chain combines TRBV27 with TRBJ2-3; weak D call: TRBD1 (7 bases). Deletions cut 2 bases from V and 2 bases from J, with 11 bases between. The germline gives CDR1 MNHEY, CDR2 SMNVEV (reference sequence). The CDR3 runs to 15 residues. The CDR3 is CASSLAGGNTDTQYF. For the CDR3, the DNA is TGTGCCAGCAGTTTAGCAGGGGGGAACACAGATACGCAGTATTTT.